Given below is one T cell receptor (beta chain) in context. Antigen unknown. These data originate in a study of cytomegalovirus exposure and HLA in healthy donors. Overall study results and limits: Some TCR beta chains (164 of them) were listed as cytomegalovirus-associated.

With 60 Vbeta and 13 Jbeta primers, the PCR was carried out. Libraries were prepared by immunoSEQ multiplex PCR; TCRdb keeps only in-frame clonotypes and omits some of them. This sample contains 120,000 to 150,000 clones. With V trimmed by 8 bases and J by 5 bases, 3 bases remained unmatched. Germline CDR1 MGHDK, CDR2 SYGVNS. The CDR3 has 14 amino acids. The sample was PBMCs. The receptor's source is a woman aged 18-30 years in good health and CMV-seronegative. The genes are TRBV25-1 and TRBJ2-1; 13 bases map to TRBD2. The CDR3 DNA is TGTGCCAGCCGGACTAGCGGGAGCAACAATGAGCAGTTCTTC. Residues: CASRTSGSNNEQFF.